This T cell receptor (beta chain) was recovered during a study of CD8 T cells in Susac syndrome (dated by TCRdb to between 2018 and 2021). In the study overall: Among the Susac syndrome patients who were sequenced, clinically active disease was present in more than 5 and clinical remission was observed in eight or nine. At the time of blood withdrawal, Susac syndrome patients were either therapy-naive, taking corticosteroids (with some also receiving IVIg), or on IVIg alone. Whether CD8+ T cell activation and differentiation in Susac syndrome was antigen driven was tested using repertoire sequencing.

CDR1 and CDR2, looked up from the germline V gene (reference sequence), are MNHEY and SMNVEV. From its cysteine to its phenylalanine, the CDR3 spans 15 amino acids. Left in the record is the CDR3 DNA by itself, 45 bases read in frame from the first base. The V end gives up 3 bases and the J end 3 bases, leaving 4 bases in the junction not matched to a gene. Peripheral blood CD8+ and CD4+ T cells from healthy donors, Susac syndrome patients and multiple sclerosis patients were profiled by high-throughput TCR beta sequencing. The Susac syndrome patients fulfilled recently defined diagnostic criteria for definite or probable disease. CD8+ TEMRA cells were enriched by FACS, while bulk CD8+ and CD4+ T cells were purified by magnetic negative isolation. Blood was collected in EDTA tubes and processed within 24 hours, with PBMCs isolated through density gradient centrifugation. PBMCs destined for TCR sequencing were cryopreserved in liquid nitrogen and later thawed in a 37 °C water bath. Purity of sorted or isolated CD4+, CD8+ and CD8+ TEMRA cells was at least 90%.

RNA was extracted with the RNeasy kit and 0.5 to 1 ug was reverse transcribed using random hexamers. The immunoSEQ multiplex PCR assay, which covers 54 Vbeta and 13 Jbeta segments, was used to amplify TCR beta CDR3 regions. Bias from PCR amplification was corrected by using a synthetic template baseline for primer optimization and for computational correction. In the source study's methods: Reads were annotated to V, D and J genes according to IMGT and were analyzed with immunoSEQ Analyzer, with only productive sequences retained. To calculate clonality, Shannon entropy was normalized by log2 of the number of productive unique sequences and then subtracted from one. Public and private clones were assessed among the 100 most prevalent clones of each patient and control. Clones were defined as Susac-specific when absent from the healthy and MS cohorts, from approximately 1,100 published viral clones and from other ImmuneACCESS disease sequences. Using fastp trimming at Q25 and MiXCR clonotype assembly, TCRdb reanalyzed the public sequencing data and kept in-frame beta chains. Each CDR3 protein gets just one entry, which takes the most common genes and DNA from the rows behind it. For this entry, the V and J calls and clone size follow TCRdb and not the study's own pipeline. The table for this sample lists some 200,000 distinct CDR3 sequences; almost 96% of them were counted only once. The ten largest clones add up to 0.098% of the sample.

Results and caveats for the whole study, not just this receptor: The study acknowledged that relatively few individuals were included in the TCR sequencing and HLA analysis. In the CD4+ T cell repertoire of Susac syndrome patients, clonal expansion was not detected.

Regarding this clonotype: What this receptor recognizes is not known. The input lacks base qualities; no much larger clone sits a single base away.

Rearrangement joined TRBV27 to TRBJ2-7, with 11 middle bases fitting TRBD1. The sequence was obtained from a human donor with Susac syndrome. Specimen: CD4+ T cells from PBMCs. The CDR3 corresponds to CASSFSGTGGYEQYF. The sequenced DNA: TGTGCCAGCAGTTTCTCCGGGACAGGGGGCTACGAGCAGTACTTC.